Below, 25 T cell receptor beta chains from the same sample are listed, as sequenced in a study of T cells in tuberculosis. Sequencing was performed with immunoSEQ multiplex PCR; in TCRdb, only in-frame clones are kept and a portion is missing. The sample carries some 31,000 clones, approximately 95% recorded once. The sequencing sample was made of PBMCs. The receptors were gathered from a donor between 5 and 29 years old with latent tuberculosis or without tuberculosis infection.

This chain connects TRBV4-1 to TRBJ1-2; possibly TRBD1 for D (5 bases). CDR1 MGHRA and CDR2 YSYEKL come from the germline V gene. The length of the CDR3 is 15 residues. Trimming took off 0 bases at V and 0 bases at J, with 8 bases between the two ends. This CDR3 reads CASSQDRRANYGYTF. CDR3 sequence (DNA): TGCGCCAGCAGCCAAGATCGCAGGGCTAACTATGGCTACACCTTC.

Written as DNA, the CDR3 is TGCGCCAGCAGCTTCACCACAGGTACCCAAGAGACCCAGTACTTC. Translating gives CASSFTTGTQETQYF. V and J are TRBV5-1 and TRBJ2-5, with D perhaps matching TRBD1 (5 bases). V was cut by 2 bases and J by 1 base, with 12 bases left in between. The germline V gene encodes CDR1 SGHRS and CDR2 YFSETQ. The CDR3 covers 15 residues.

CDR3 coding DNA: TGTGCCAGCAGCTTAAGTGGGCAGAACACCGGGGAGCTGTTTTTT. Translated: CASSLSGQNTGELFF. The chain is built from TRBV7-2 and TRBJ2-2; no firm D call. There are 15 residues in the CDR3. The V gene's germline CDR1 is SGHTA and CDR2 FQGNSA. V lost 2 bases, J lost 1 base, and 8 bases lay in between.

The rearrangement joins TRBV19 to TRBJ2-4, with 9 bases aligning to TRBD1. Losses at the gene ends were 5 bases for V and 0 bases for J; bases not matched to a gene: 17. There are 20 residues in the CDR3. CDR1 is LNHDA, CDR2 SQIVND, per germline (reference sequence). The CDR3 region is CASSSIVRGQGPVAKNIQYF. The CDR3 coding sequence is TGTGCCAGTAGTTCTATAGTGAGGGGACAGGGCCCCGTAGCCAAAAACATTCAGTACTTC.

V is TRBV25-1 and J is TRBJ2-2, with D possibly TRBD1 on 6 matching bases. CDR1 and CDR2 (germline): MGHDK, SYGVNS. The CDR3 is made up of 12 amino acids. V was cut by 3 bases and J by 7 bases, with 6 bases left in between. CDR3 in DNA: TGTGCCAGCAGTGACAGGGGCGGGGAGCTGTTTTTT. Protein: CASSDRGGELFF. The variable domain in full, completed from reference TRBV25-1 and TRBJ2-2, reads EADIYQTPRYLVIGTGKKITLECSQTMGHDKMYWYQQDPGMELHLIHYSYGVNSTEKGDLSSESTVSRIRTEHFPLTLESARPSHTSQYLCASSDRGGELFFGEGSRLTVL.

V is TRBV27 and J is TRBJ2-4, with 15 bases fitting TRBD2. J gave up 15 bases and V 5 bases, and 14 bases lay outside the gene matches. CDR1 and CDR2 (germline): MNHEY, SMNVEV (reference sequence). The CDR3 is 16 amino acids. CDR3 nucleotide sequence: TGTGCCAGCAGTCCCGGACTAGCGGGAGGGCCAAGGGCTCTGTACTTC. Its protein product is CASSPGLAGGPRALYF.

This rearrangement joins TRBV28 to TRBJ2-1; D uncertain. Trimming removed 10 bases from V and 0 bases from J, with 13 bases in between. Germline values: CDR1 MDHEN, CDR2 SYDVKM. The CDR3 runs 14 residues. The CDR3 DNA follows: TGTGCCACCAGAGCCCTGAGCTCCTACAATGAGCAGTTCTTC. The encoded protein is CATRALSSYNEQFF.

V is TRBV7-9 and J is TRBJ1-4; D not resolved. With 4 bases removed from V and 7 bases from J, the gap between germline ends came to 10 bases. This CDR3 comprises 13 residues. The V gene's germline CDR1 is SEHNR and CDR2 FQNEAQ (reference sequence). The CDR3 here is CASSSWTLEKLFF. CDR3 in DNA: TGTGCCAGCAGCTCTTGGACTCTTGAAAAACTGTTTTTT.

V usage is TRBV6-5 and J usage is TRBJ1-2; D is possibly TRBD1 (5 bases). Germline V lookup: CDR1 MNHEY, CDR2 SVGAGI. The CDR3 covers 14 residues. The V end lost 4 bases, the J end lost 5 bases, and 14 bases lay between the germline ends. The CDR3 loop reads CASSFQGSAYGYTF. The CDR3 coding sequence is TGTGCCAGCAGTTTTCAGGGTTCGGCGTATGGCTACACCTTC.

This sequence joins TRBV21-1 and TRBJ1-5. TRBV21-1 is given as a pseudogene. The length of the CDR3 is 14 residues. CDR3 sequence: CASSNNFSNQPQHF. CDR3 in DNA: TGTGCCAGCAGCAACAACTTTAGCAATCAGCCCCAGCATTTT.

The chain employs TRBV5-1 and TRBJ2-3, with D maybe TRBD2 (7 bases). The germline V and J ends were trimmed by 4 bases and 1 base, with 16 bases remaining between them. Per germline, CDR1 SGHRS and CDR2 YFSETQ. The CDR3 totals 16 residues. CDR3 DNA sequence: TGCGCCAGCAGCCCCGAGGGGGGGCCGGGCACAGATACGCAGTATTTT. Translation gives CASSPEGGPGTDTQYF.

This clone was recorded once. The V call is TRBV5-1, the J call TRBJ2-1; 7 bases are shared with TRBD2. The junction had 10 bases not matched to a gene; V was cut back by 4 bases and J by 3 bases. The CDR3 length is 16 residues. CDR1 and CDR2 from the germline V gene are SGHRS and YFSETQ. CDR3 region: CASSPEGGASYNEQFF. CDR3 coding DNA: TGCGCCAGCAGCCCGGAGGGAGGGGCTAGCTACAATGAGCAGTTCTTC.

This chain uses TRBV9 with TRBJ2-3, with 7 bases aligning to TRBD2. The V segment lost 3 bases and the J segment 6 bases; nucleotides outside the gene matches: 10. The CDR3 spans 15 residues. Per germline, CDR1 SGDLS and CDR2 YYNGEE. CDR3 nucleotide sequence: TGTGCCAGCAGCGCGACTAGCCCCTCGAGGGATACGCAGTATTTT. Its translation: CASSATSPSRDTQYF.

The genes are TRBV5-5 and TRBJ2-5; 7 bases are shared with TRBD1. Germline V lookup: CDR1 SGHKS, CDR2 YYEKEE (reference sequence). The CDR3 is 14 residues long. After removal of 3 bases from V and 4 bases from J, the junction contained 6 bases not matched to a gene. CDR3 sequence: CASSSLTGTETQYF. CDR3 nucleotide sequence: TGTGCCAGCAGCTCGCTGACAGGGACAGAGACCCAGTACTTC. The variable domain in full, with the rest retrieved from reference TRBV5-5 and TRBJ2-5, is DAGVTQSPTHLIKTRGQQVTLRCSPISGHKSVSWYQQVLGQGPQFIFQYYEKEERGRGNFPDRFSARQFPNYSSELNVNALLLGDSALYLCASSSLTGTETQYFGPGTRLLVL.

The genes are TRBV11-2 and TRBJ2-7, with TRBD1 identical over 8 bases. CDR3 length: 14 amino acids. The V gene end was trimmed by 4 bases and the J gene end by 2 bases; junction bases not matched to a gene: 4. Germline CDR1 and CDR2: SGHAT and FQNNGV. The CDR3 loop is CASSYTGGPYEQYF. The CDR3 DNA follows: TGTGCCAGCAGCTACACAGGGGGTCCCTACGAGCAGTACTTC.

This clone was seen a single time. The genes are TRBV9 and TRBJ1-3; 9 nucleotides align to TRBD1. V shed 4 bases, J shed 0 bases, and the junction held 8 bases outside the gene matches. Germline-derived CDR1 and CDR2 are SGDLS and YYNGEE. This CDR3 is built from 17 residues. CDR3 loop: CASSTHGTGSSGNTIYF. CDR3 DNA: TGTGCCAGCAGCACTCACGGGACAGGGAGCTCTGGAAACACCATATATTTT.

The CDR3 loop is CASRPGLASEQFF. The CDR3 coding sequence is TGTGCCAGTAGGCCGGGACTAGCATCTGAGCAGTTCTTC. The chain has TRBV19 and TRBJ2-1, with 9 positions matching TRBD2. V lost 6 bases and J lost 9; bases outside the gene matches: 6. This CDR3 contains 13 residues. Germline-derived CDR1 and CDR2 are LNHDA and SQIVND (reference sequence).

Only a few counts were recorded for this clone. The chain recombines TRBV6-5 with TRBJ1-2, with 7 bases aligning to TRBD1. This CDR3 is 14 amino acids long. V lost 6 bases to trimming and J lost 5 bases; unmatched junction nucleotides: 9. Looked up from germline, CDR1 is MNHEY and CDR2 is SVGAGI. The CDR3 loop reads CASRTPDRPYGYTF. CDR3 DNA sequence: TGTGCCAGCAGGACCCCGGACAGGCCGTATGGCTACACCTTC.

The CDR3 here is CASSLVGQVLGEKLFF. CDR3 sequence (DNA): TGTGCCAGCAGCTTAGTGGGACAGGTTTTAGGTGAAAAACTGTTTTTT. This chain connects TRBV7-2 to TRBJ1-4; 8 positions match TRBD1. The germline V gene encodes CDR1 SGHTA and CDR2 FQGNSA. The CDR3 loop spans 16 amino acids. V lost 1 base and J lost 7; bases outside the gene matches: 8.

The CDR3 region is CASTELAPHNEQFF. The CDR3 bases are TGTGCCAGCACCGAACTAGCGCCCCACAATGAGCAGTTCTTC. The rearrangement uses TRBV6-4 and TRBJ2-1; 7 bases match TRBD2. The V segment lost 7 bases and the J segment 5 bases; nucleotides outside the gene matches: 8. From germline, CDR1 is MRHNA and CDR2 SNTAGT. CDR3 length equals 14 residues.

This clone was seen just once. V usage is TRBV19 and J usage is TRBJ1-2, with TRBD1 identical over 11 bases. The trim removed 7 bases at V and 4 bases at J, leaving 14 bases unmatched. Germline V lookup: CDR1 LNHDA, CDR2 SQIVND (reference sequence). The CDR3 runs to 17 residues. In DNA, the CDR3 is TGTGCCAGTACCGCCAAGTCCGGGACAGGGGGTCTCTATGGCTACACCTTC. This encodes CASTAKSGTGGLYGYTF.

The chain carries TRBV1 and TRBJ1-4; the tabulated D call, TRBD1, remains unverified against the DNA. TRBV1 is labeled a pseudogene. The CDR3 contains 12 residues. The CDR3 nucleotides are TGCACCAGCAGCCACCCCAGTGAAAAACTGTTTTTT. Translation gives CTSSHPSEKLFF.

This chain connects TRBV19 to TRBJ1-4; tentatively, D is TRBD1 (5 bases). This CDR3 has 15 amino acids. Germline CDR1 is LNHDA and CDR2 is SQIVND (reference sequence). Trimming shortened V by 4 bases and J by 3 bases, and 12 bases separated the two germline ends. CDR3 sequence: CASSNQGDPNEKLFF. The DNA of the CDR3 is TGTGCCAGTAGTAACCAGGGTGACCCTAATGAAAAACTGTTTTTT.

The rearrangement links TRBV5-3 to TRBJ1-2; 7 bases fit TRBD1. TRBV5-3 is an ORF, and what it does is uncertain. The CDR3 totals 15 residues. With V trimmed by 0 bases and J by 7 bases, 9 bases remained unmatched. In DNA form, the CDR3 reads TGTGCCAGAAGCTTGGACGACAGGGAATTAGGTGGCTACACCTTC. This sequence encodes CARSLDDRELGGYTF.

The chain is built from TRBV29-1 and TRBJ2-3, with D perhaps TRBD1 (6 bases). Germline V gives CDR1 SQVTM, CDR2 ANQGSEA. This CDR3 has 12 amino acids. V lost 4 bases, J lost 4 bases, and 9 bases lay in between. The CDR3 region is CSVVRGSDTQYF. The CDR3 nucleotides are TGCAGCGTTGTTAGGGGGTCAGATACGCAGTATTTT.